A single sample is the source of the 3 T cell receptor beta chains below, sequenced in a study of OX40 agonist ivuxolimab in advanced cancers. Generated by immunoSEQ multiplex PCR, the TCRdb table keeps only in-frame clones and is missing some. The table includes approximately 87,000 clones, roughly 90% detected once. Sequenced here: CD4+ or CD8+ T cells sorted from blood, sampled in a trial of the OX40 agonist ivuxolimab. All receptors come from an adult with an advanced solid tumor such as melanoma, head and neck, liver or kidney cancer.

The CDR3 spells CASSLPDSGRNQETQYF. CDR3 nucleotide sequence: TGTGCCAGCAGCTTACCTGACTCCGGTCGAAATCAAGAGACCCAGTACTTC. The rearrangement joins TRBV7-2 to TRBJ2-5; no clear D gene. The CDR3 contains 17 residues. Germline CDR1 is SGHTA and CDR2 is FQGNSA. V shed 2 bases and J shed 2 bases, with 18 bases lying between them.

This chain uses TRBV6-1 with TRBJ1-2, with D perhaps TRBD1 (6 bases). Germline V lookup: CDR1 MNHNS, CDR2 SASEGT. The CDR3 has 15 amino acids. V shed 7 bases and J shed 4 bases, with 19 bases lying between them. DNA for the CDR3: TGTGCCAGCACCGAGGGGGGGGCTTCTCCCTATGGCTACACCTTC. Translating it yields CASTEGGASPYGYTF.

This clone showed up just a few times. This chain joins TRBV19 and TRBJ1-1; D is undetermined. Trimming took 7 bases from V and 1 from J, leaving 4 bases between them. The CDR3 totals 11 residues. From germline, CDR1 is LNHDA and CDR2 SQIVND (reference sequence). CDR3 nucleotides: TGTGCCAGTACGAGGAACACTGAAGCTTTCTTT. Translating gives CASTRNTEAFF.